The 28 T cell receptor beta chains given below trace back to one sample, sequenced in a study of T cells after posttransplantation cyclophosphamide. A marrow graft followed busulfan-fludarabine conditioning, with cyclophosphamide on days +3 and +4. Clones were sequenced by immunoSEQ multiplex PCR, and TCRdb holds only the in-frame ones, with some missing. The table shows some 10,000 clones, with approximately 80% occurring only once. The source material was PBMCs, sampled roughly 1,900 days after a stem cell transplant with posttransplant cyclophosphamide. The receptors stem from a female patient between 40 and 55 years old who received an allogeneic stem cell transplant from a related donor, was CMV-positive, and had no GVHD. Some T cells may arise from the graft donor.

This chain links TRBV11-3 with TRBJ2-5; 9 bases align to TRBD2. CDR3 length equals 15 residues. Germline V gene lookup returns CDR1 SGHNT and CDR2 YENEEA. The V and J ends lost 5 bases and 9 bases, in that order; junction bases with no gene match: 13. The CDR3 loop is CASSGKLGLATAQYF. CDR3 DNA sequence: TGTGCCAGCAGCGGAAAGTTGGGACTAGCCACGGCCCAGTACTTC. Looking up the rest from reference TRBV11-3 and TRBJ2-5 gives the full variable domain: EAGVVQSPRYKIIEKKQPVAFWCNPISGHNTLYWYLQNLGQGPELLIRYENEEAVDDSQLPKDRFSAERLKGVDSTLKIQPAELGDSAVYLCASSGKLGLATAQYFGPGTRLLVL.

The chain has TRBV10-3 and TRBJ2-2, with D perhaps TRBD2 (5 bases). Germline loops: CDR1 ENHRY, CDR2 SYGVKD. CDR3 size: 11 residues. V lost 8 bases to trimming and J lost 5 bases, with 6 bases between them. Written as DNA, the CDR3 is TGTGCCATCTCGGGGACCGGGGAGCTGTTTTTT. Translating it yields CAISGTGELFF.

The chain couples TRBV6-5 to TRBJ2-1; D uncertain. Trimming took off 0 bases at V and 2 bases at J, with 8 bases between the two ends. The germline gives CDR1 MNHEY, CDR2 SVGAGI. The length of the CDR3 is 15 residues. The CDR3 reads CASSYSVFTYNEQFF. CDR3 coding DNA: TGTGCCAGCAGTTACTCCGTGTTTACCTACAATGAGCAGTTCTTC.

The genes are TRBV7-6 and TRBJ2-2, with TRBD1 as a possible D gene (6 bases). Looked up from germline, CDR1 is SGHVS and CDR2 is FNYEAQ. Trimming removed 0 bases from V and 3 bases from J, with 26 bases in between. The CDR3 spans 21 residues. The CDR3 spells CASSLAYVHRDIKGDTGELFF. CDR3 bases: TGTGCCAGCAGCTTAGCGTACGTCCACAGGGACATAAAAGGGGACACCGGGGAGCTGTTTTTT.

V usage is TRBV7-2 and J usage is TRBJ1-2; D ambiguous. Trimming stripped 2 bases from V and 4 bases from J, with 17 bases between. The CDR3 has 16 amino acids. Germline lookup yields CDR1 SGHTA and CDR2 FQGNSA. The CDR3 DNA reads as TGTGCCAGCAGCTTATCTACCGGGTCCCATTCCTATGGCTACACCTTC. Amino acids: CASSLSTGSHSYGYTF.

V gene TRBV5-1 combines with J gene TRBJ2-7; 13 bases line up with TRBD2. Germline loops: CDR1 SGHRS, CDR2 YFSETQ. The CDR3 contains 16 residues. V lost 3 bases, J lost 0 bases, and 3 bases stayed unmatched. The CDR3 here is CASSSGLAGSSYEQYF. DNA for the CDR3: TGCGCCAGCAGCTCGGGACTAGCGGGGAGCTCCTACGAGCAGTACTTC.

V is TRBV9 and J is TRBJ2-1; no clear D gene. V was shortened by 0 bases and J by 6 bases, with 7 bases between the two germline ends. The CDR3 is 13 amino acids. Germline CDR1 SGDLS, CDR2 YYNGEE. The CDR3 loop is CASSVATFNEQFF. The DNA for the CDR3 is TGTGCCAGCAGCGTAGCTACGTTCAATGAGCAGTTCTTC. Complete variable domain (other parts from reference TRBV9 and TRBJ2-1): DSGVTQTPKHLITATGQRVTLRCSPRSGDLSVYWYQQSLDQGLQFLIQYYNGEERAKGNILERFSAQQFPDLHSELNLSSLELGDSALYFCASSVATFNEQFFGPGTRLTVL.

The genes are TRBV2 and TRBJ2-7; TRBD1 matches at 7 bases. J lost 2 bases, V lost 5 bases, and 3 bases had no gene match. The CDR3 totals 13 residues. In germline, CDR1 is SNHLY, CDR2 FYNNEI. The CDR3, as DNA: TGTGCCAGCAGTATGGACAGGACCTACGAGCAGTACTTC. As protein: CASSMDRTYEQYF.

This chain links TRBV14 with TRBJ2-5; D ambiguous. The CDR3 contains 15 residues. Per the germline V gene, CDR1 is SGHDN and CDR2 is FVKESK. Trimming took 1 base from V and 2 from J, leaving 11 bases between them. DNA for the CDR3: TGTGCCAGCAGCCAAGTTCTTGGCATTCAAGAGACCCAGTACTTC. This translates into CASSQVLGIQETQYF.

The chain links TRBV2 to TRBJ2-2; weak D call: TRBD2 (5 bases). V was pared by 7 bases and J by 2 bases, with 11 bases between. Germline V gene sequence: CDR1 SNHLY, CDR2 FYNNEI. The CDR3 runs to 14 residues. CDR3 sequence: CASMDGINTGELFF. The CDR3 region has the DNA TGTGCCAGCATGGACGGGATTAACACCGGGGAGCTGTTTTTT.

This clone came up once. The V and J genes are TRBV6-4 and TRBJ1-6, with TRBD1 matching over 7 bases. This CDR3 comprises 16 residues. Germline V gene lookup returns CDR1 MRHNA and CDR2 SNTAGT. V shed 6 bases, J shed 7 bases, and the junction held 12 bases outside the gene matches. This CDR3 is CASSRGQGVENSPLHF. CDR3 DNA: TGTGCCAGCAGCCGGGGGCAGGGGGTAGAGAATTCACCCCTCCACTTT.

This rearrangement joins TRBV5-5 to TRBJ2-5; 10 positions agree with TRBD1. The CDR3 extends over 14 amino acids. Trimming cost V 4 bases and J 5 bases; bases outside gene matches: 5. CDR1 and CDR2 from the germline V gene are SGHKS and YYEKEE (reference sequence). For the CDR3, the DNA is TGTGCCAGCAGCCCTGACAGGGGGCGTGAGACCCAGTACTTC. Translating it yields CASSPDRGRETQYF.

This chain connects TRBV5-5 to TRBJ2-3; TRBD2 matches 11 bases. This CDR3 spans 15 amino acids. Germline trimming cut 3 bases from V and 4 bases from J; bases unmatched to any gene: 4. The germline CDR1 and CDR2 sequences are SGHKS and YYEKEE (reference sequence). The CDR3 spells CASSSLAGGPDTQYF. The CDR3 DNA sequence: TGTGCCAGCAGCTCCCTAGCGGGGGGACCAGATACGCAGTATTTT. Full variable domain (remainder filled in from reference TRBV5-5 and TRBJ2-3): DAGVTQSPTHLIKTRGQQVTLRCSPISGHKSVSWYQQVLGQGPQFIFQYYEKEERGRGNFPDRFSARQFPNYSSELNVNALLLGDSALYLCASSSLAGGPDTQYFGPGTRLTVL.

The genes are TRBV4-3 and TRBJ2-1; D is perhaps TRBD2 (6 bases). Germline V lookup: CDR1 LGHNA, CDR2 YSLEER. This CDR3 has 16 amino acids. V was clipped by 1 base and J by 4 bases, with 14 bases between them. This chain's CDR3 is CASSQGAVGGYNEQFF. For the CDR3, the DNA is TGCGCCAGCAGCCAAGGCGCAGTCGGAGGGTACAATGAGCAGTTCTTC.

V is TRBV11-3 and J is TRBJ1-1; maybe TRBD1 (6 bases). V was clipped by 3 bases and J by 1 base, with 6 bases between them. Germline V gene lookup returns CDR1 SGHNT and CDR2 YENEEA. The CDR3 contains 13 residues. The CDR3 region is CASSLGQNTEAFF. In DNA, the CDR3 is TGTGCCAGCAGCTTGGGACAGAACACTGAAGCTTTCTTT.

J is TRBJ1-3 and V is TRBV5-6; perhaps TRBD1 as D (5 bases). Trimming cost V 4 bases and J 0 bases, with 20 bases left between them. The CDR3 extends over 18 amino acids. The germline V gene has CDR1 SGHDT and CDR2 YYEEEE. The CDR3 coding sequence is TGTGCCAGCAGCCGCTTTAGCCTCAGGGTCCGCTCTGGAAACACCATATATTTT. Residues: CASSRFSLRVRSGNTIYF.

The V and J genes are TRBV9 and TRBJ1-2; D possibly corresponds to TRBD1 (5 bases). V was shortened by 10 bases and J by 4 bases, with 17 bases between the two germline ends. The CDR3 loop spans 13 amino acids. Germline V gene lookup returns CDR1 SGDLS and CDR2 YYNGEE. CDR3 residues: CAQRGGAIYGYTF. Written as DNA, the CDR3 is TGTGCCCAGAGAGGAGGGGCGATCTATGGCTACACCTTC.

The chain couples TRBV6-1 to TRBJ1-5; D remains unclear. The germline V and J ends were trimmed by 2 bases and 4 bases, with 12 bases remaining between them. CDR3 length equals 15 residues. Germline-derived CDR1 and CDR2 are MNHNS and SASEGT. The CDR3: CASSESIPGNQPQHF. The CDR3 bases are TGTGCCAGCAGTGAAAGCATCCCGGGGAATCAGCCCCAGCATTTT.

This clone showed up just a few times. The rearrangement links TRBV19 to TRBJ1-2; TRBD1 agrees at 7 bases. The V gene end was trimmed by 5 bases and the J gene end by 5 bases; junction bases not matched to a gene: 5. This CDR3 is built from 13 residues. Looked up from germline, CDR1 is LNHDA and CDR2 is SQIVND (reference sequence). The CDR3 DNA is TGTGCCAGTAGTTCCACAGGGGAATATGGCTACACCTTC. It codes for CASSSTGEYGYTF.

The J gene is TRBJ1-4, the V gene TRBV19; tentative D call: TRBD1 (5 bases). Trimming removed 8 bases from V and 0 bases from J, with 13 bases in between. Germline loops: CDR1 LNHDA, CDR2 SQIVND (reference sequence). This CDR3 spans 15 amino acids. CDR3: CASSWGGTTNEKLFF. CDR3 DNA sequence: TGTGCCAGTTCTTGGGGGGGGACAACTAATGAAAAACTGTTTTTT.

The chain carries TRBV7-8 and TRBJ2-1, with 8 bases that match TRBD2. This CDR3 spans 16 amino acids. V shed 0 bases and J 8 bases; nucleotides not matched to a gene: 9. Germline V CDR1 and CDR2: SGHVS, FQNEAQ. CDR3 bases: TGTGCCAGCAGCTTAGCTAGCGGGGCCAGGAGTGATGAGCAGTTCTTC. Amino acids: CASSLASGARSDEQFF.

CDR3 bases: TGCGCCAGCAGCTTGGGTGGGGGGGACTACGAGCAGTACTTC. Its protein product is CASSLGGGDYEQYF. The rearrangement links TRBV5-1 to TRBJ2-7, with 7 positions matching TRBD2. The V and J ends lost 0 bases and 3 bases, in that order; junction bases with no gene match: 3. CDR3 length: 14 residues. The germline CDR1 and CDR2 sequences are SGHRS and YFSETQ.

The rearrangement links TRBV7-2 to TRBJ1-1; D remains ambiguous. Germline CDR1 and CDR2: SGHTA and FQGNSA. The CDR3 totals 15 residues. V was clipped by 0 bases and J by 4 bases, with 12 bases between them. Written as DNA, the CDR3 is TGTGCCAGCAGCTTAGCGCGTCGAACAGCCACTGAAGCTTTCTTT. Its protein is CASSLARRTATEAFF. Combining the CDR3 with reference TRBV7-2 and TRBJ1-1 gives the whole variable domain GAGVSQSPSNKVTEKGKDVELRCDPISGHTALYWYRQSLGQGLEFLIYFQGNSAPDKSGLPSDRFSAERTGGSVSTLTIQRTQQEDSAVYLCASSLARRTATEAFFGQGTRLTVV.

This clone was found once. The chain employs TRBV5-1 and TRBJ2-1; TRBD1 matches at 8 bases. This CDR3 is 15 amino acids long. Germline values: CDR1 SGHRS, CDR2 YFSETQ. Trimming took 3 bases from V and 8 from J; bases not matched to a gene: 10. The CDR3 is CASSSSGQASHEQFF. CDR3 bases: TGCGCCAGCAGCTCCTCGGGACAGGCCTCTCATGAGCAGTTCTTC. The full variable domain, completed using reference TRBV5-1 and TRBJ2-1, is KAGVTQTPRYLIKTRGQQVTLSCSPISGHRSVSWYQQTPGQGLQFLFEYFSETQRNKGNFPGRFSGRQFSNSRSEMNVSTLELGDSALYLCASSSSGQASHEQFFGPGTRLTVL.

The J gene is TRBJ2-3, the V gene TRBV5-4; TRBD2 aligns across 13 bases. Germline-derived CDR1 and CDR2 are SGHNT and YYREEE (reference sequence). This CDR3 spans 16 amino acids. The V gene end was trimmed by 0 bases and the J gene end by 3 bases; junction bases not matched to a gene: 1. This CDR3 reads CASSLATSGGTDTQYF. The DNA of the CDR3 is TGTGCCAGCAGCTTGGCGACTAGCGGGGGGACAGATACGCAGTATTTT.

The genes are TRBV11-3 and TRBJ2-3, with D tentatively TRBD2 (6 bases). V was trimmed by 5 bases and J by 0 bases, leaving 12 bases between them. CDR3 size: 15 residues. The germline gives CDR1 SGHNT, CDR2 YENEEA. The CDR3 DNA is TGTGCCAGCAGCCCGGGACTTTCGAGCACAGATACGCAGTATTTT. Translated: CASSPGLSSTDTQYF.

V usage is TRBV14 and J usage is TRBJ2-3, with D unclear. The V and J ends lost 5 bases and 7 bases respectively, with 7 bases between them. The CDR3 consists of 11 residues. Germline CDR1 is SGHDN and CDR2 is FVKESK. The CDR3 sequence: CASSVSYTQYF. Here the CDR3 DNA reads TGTGCCAGCAGCGTCTCCTATACGCAGTATTTT.

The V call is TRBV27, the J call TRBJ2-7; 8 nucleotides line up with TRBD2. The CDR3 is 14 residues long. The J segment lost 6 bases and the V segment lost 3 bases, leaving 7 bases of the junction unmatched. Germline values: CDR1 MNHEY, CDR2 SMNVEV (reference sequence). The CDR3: CASSFTGGPVEQYF. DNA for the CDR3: TGTGCCAGCAGTTTTACGGGGGGGCCAGTCGAGCAGTACTTC.